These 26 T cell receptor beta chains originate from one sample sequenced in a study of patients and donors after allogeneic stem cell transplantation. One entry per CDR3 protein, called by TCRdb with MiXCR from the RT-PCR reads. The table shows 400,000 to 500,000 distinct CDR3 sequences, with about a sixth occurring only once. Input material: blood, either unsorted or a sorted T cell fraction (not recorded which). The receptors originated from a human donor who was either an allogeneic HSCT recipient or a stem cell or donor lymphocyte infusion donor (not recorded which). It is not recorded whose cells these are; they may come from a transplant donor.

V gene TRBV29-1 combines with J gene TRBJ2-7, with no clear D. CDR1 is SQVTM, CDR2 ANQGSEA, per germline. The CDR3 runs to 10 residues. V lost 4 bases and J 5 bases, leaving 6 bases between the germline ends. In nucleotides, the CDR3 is TGCAGCGTTGGGGCTCACGAGCAGTACTTC. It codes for CSVGAHEQYF.

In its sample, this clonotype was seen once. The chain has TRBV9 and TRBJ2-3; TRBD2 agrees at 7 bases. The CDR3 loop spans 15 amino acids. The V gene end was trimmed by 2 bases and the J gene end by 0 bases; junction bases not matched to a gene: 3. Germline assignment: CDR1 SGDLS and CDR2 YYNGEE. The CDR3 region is CASSVSGLSTDTQYF. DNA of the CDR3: TGTGCCAGCAGCGTTAGCGGGCTTAGCACAGATACGCAGTATTTT.

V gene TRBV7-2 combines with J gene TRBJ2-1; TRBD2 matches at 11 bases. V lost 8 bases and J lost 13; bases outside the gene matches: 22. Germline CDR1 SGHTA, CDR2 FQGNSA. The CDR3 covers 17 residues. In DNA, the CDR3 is TGTGCCAGCGCTCCGACGAGGGCACTAGCGGGAGTTTCACCTCAGTTCTTC. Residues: CASAPTRALAGVSPQFF.

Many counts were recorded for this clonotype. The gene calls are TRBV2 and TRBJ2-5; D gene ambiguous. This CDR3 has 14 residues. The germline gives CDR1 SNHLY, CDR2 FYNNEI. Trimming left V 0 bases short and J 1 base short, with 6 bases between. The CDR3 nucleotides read TGTGCCAGCAGTGAAGCGAACAGCCAAGAGACCCAGTACTTC. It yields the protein CASSEANSQETQYF. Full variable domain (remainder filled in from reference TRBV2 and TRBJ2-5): EPEVTQTPSHQVTQMGQEVILRCVPISNHLYFYWYRQILGQKVEFLVSFYNNEISEKSEIFDDQFSVERPDGSNFTLKIRSTKLEDSAMYFCASSEANSQETQYFGPGTRLLVL.

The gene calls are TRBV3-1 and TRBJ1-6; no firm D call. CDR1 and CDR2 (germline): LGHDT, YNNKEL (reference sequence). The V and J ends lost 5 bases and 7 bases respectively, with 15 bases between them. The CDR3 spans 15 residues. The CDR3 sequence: CASSKPGELNSPLHF. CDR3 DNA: TGTGCCAGCAGCAAACCCGGGGAGCTCAATTCACCCCTCCACTTT. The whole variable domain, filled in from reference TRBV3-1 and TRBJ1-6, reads DTAVSQTPKYLVTQMGNDKSIKCEQNLGHDTMYWYKQDSKKFLKIMFSYNNKELIINETVPNRFSPKSPDKAHLNLHINSLELGDSAVYFCASSKPGELNSPLHFGNGTRLTVT.

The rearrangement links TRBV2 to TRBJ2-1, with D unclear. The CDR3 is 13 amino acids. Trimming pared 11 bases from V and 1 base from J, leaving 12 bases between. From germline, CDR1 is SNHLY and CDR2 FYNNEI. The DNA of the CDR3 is TGTGCCCATATGCCGAATTCCTACAATGAGCAGTTCTTC. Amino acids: CAHMPNSYNEQFF.

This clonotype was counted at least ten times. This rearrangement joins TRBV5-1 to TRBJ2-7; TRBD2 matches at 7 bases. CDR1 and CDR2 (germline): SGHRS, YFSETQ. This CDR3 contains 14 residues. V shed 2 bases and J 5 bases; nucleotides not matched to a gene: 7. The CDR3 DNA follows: TGCGCCAGCAGCTTCCCGGGAGGCTTTAACGAGCAGTACTTC. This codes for CASSFPGGFNEQYF.

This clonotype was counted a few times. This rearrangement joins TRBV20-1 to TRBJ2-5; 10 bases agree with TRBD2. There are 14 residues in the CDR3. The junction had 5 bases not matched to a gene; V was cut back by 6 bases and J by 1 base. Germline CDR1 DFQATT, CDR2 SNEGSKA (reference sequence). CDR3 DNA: TGCAGTGCAATTAGCGGGAGGACCCAAGAGACCCAGTACTTC. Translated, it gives CSAISGRTQETQYF.

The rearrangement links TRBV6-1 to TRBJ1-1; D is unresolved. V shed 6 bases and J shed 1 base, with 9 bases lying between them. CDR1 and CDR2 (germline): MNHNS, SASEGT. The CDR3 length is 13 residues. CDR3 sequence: CASRFKENTEAFF. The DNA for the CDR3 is TGTGCCAGCAGATTTAAAGAGAACACTGAAGCTTTCTTT.

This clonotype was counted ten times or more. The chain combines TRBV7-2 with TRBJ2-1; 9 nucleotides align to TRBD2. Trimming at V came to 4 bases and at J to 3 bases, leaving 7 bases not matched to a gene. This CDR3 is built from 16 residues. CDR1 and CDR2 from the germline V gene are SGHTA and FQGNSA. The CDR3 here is CASSSRLAGFYNEQFF. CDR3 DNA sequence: TGTGCCAGCAGCTCCCGCCTAGCGGGGTTCTACAATGAGCAGTTCTTC.

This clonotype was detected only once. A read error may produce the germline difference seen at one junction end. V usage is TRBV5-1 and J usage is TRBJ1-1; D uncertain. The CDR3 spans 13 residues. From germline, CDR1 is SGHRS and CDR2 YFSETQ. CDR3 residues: CANSLDLFSEAFF. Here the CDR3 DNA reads TGCGCCAACAGCTTGGACCTCTTCTCTGAAGCTTTCTTT.

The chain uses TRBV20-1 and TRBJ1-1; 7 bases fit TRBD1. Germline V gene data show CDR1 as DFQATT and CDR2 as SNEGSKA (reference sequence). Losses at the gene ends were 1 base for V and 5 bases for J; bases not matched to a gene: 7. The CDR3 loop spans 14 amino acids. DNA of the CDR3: TGCAGTGCTAGAGTCGAGGGGGCGGGAACTGAAGCTTTCTTT. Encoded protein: CSARVEGAGTEAFF.

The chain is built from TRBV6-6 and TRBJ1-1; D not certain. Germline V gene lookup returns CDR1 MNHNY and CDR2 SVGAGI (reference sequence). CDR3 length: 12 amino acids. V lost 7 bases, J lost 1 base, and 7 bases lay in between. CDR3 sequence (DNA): TGTGCCAGCACCCAGCGGAACACTGAAGCTTTCTTT. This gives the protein CASTQRNTEAFF.

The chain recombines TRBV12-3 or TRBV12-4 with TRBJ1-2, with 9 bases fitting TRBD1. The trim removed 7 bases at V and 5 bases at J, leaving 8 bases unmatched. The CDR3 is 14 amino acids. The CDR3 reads CASTWGQGWYGYTF. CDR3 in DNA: TGTGCCAGCACCTGGGGACAGGGTTGGTATGGCTACACCTTC.

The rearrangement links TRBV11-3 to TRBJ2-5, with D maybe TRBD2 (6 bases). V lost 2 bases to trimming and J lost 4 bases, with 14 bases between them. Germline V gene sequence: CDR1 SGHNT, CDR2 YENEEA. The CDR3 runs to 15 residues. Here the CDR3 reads CASSLSGLGGETQYF. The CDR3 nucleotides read TGTGCCAGCAGCTTAAGCGGGCTGGGTGGAGAGACCCAGTACTTC.

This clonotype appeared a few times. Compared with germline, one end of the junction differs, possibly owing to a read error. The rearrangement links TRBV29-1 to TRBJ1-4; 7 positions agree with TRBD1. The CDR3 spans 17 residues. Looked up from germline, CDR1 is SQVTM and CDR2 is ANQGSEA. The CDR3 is CSVEARDLQGMSEKLFF. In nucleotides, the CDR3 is TGCAGCGTCGAAGCTCGCGATCTACAGGGGATGAGTGAAAAACTGTTTTTT.

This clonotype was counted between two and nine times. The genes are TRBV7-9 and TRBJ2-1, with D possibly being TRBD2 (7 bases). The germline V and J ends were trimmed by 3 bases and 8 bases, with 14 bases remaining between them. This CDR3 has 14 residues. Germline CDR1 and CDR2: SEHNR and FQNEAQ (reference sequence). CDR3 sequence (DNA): TGTGCCAGCAGCTTGGTCGCGGGGGCGTATGAGCAGTTCTTC. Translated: CASSLVAGAYEQFF.

The CDR3, as DNA: TGTGCCAGCAAGGCTAGCGGGGGTCAAGAGACCCAGTACTTC. It encodes CASKASGGQETQYF. This chain joins TRBV6-1 and TRBJ2-5; 10 positions agree with TRBD2. From germline, CDR1 is MNHNS and CDR2 SASEGT. After removal of 7 bases from V and 2 bases from J, the junction contained 4 bases not matched to a gene. The CDR3 loop spans 14 amino acids.

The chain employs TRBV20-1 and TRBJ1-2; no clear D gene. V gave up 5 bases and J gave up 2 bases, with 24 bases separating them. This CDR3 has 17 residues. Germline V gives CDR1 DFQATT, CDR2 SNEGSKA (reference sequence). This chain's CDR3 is CSAEPAIDLGPNYGYTF. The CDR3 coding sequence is TGCAGTGCTGAACCAGCGATCGACCTAGGTCCGAACTATGGCTACACCTTC.

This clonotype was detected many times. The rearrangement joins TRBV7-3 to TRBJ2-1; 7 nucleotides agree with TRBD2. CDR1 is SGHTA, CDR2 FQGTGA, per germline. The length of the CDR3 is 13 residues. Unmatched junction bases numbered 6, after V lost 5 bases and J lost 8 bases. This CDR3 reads CASSPRTSDEQFF. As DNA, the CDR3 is TGTGCCAGCAGCCCTAGGACTAGTGATGAGCAGTTCTTC.

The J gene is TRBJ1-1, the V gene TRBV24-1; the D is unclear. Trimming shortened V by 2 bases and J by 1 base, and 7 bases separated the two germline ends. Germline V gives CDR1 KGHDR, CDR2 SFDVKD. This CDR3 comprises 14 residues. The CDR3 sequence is CATSDYEQNTEAFF. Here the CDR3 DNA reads TGTGCCACCAGTGATTACGAACAGAACACTGAAGCTTTCTTT.

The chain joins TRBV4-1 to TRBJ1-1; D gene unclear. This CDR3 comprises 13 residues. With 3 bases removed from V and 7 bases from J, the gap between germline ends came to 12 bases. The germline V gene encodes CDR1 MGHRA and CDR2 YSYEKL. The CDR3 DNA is TGCGCCAGCAGCCACGAGGCGGGGAATGAAGCTTTCTTT. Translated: CASSHEAGNEAFF.

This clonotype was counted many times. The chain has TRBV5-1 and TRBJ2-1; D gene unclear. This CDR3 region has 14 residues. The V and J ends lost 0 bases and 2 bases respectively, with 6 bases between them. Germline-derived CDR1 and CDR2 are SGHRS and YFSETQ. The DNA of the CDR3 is TGCGCCAGCAGCTTGGAATCCGCCTACAATGAGCAGTTCTTC. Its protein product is CASSLESAYNEQFF.

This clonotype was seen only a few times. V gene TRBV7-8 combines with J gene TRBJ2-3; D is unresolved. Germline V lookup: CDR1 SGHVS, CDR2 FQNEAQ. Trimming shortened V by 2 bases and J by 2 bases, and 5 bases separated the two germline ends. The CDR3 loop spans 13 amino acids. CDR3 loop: CASSLMVTDTQYF. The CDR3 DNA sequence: TGTGCCAGCAGCTTAATGGTCACAGATACGCAGTATTTT.

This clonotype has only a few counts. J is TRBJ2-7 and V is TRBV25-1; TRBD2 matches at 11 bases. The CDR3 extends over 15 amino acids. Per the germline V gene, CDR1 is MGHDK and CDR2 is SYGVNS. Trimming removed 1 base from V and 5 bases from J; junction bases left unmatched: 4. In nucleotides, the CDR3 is TGTGCCAGCAGTGAATGGTTAGCGGGAGGGGACGAGCAGTACTTC. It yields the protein CASSEWLAGGDEQYF.

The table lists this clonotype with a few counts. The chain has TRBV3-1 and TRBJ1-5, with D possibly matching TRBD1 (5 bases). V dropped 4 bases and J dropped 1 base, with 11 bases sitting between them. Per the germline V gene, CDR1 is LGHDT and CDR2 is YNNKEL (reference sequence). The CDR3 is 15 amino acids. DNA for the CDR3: TGTGCCAGCAGCCTCTCGAGACAGAGCAATCAGCCCCAGCATTTT. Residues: CASSLSRQSNQPQHF.